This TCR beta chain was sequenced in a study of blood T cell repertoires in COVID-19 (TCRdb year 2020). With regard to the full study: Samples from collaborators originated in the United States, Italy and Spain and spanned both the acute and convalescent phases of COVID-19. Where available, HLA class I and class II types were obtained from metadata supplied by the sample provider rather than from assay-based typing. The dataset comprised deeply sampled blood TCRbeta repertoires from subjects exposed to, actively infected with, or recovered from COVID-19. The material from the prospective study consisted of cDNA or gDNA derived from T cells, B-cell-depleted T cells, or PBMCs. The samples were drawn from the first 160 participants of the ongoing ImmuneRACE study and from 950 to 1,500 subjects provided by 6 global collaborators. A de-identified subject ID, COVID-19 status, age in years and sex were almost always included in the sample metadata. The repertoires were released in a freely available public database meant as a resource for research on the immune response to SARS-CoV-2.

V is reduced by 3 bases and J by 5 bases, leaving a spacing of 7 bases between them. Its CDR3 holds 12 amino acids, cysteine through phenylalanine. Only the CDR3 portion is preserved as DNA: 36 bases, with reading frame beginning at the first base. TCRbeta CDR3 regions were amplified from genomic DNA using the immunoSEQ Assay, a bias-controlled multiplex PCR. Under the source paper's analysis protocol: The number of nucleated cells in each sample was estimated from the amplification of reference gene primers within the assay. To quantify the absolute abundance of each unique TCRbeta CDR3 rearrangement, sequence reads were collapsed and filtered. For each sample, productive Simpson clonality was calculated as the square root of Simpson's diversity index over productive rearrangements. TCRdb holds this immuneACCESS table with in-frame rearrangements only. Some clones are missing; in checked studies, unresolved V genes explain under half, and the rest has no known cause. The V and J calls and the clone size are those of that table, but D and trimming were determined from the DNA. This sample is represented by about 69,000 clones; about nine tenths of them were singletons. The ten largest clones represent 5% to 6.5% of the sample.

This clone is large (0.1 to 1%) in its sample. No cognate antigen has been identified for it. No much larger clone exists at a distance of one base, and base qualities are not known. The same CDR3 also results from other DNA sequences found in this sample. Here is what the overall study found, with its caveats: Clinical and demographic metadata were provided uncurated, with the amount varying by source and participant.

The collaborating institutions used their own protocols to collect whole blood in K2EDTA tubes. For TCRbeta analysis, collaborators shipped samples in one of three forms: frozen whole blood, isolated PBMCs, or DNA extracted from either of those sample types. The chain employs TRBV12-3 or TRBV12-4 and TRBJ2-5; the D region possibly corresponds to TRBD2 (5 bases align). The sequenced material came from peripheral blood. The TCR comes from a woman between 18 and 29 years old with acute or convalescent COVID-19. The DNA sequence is TGTGCCAGCAGTTTGAGGGTGGAGACCCAGTACTTC. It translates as CASSLRVETQYF.